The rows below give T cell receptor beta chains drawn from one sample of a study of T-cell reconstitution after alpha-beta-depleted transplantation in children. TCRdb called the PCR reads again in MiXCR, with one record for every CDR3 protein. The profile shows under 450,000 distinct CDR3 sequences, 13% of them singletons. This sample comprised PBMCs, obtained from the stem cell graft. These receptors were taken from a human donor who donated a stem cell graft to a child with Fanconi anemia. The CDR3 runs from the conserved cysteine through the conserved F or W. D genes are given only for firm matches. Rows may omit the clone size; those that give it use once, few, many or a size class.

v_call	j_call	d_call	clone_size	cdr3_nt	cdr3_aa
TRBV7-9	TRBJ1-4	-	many	TGTGCCAGCAGTGGCCGGGCGGAGGATGAAAAACTGTTTTTT	CASSGRAEDEKLFF
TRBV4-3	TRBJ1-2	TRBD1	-	TGCGCCAGCAGCCAAGATCCGACAGGGAACTATGGCTACACCTTC	CASSQDPTGNYGYTF
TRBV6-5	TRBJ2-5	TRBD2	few	TGTGCCAGCAGTTCGGTACTAGCGGGCGGAGAGACCCAGTACTTC	CASSSVLAGGETQYF
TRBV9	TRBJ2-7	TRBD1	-	TGTGCCAGCAGCTATTTGACAGGGGACGAGCAGTACTTC	CASSYLTGDEQYF
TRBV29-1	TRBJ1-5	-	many	TGCAGCGTTAAAGACAGTTCACAGCCCCAGCATTTT	CSVKDSSQPQHF
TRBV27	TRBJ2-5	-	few	TGTGCCAGCAGTTCCCTGGGATTGCAAGAGACCCAGTACTTC	CASSSLGLQETQYF
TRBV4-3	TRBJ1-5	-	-	TGCGCCAGCAGCCAAGATTGGCGTAGCAATCAGCCCCAGCATTTT	CASSQDWRSNQPQHF
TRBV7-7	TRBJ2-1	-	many	TGTGCCAGCAGTCTATCTAGGAGTTACAATGAGCAGTTCTTC	CASSLSRSYNEQFF
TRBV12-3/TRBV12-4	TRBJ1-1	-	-	TGTGCCAGCAGGTTAGGCCAGGGCGCTGAAGCTTTCTTT	CASRLGQGAEAFF
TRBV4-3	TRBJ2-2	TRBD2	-	TGCGCCAGCAGCCAAGGAGGGCTACTAGCGCCCGAGGTCACCGGGGAGCTGTTTTTT	CASSQGGLLAPEVTGELFF
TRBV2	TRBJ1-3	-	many	TGTGCCAGCAGCAGAACTGGAAACACCATATATTTT	CASSRTGNTIYF
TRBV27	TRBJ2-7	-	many	TGTGCCAGCAGTTTAATGGCAGGGCACGAGCAGTACTTC	CASSLMAGHEQYF
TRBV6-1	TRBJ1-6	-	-	TGTGCCAGCAGGGGAGACTACGGCTCCTATAATTCACCCCTCCACTTT	CASRGDYGSYNSPLHF
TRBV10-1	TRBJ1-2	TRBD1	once	TGCGCCAGCAGTGCGACAGGGAGGAACTATGGCTACACCTTC	CASSATGRNYGYTF
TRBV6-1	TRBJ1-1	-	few	TGTGCCAGCAAGGAGGTCTTCGGTTCCGAAGCTTTCTTT	CASKEVFGSEAFF
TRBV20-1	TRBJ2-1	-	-	TGCAGTGCTAGAGATCGTAGTAGGGGGGGGGCGAGCTCCTACAATGAGCAGTTCTTC	CSARDRSRGGASSYNEQFF
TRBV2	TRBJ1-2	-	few	TGTGCCAGCAGTGAAATAGGGCGGGTTAACTATGGCTACACCTTC	CASSEIGRVNYGYTF
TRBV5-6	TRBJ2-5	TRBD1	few	TGTGCCAGCAGCTCTACAGGGGTTGAGGAAGAGACCCAGTACTTC	CASSSTGVEEETQYF
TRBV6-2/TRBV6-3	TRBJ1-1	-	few	TGTGCCAGCAGTTACCTGTATACTACTGAAGCTTTCTTT	CASSYLYTTEAFF
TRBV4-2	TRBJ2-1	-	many	TGTGCCAGCAGCCAAGTGGGGGTGGAGGGGTTAAATGAGCAGTTCTTC	CASSQVGVEGLNEQFF
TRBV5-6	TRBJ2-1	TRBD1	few	TGTGCCACCAAACCTGAGGGGGCGGATGAGCAGTTCTTC	CATKPEGADEQFF
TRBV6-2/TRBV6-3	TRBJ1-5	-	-	TGTGCCAGCAGCCCCGTACCTAGCAATCAGCCCCAGCATTTT	CASSPVPSNQPQHF
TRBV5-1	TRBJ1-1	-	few	TGCGCCAGCAGCTTCGCGCAGGGGAACACTGAAGCTTTCTTT	CASSFAQGNTEAFF
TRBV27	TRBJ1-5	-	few	TGTGCCAGCAGTTGGCCTAGGGTGTGTAGCAATCAGCCCCAGCATTTT	CASSWPRVCSNQPQHF
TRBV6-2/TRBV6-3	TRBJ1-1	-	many	TGTGCCAGCAGTTACACCAGGAGGGACACTGAAGCTTTCTTT	CASSYTRRDTEAFF
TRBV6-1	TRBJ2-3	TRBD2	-	TGTGCCAGCAGTCTCTGGACTAGCCCCACAGATACGCAGTATTTT	CASSLWTSPTDTQYF
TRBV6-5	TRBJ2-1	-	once	TGTGCCAGCAGTTATTCCTTCTACAATGAGCAGTTCTTC	CASSYSFYNEQFF
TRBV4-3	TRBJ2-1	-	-	TGCGCCAGCAGCCAAGACTGGGCGACAGAGCCCACTTACAATGAGCAGTTCTTC	CASSQDWATEPTYNEQFF
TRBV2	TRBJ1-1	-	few	TGTGCCAGCAGTGAGTGGCAGGTGGGCACTGAAGCTTTCTTT	CASSEWQVGTEAFF
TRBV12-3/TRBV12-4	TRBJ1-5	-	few	TGTGCCAGCAGTCTTGGGGGCCGGGGCGGAAATCAGCCCCAGCATTTT	CASSLGGRGGNQPQHF
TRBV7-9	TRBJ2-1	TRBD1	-	TGTGCCAGCTGGTTACGGGACAGGGTAAATGAGCAGTTCTTC	CASWLRDRVNEQFF
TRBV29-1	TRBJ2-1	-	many	TGCAGCTGTGGGTGGCAGACGAAGTACAATGAGCAGTTCTTC	CSCGWQTKYNEQFF
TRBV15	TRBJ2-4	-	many	TGTGCCACCAGCCGAGGGGGGCGCATTGCCAAAAACATTCAGTACTTC	CATSRGGRIAKNIQYF
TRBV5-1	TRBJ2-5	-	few	TGCGCCAGCAGCCCAACAGGGCCCCAAGAGACCCAGTACTTC	CASSPTGPQETQYF
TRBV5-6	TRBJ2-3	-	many	TGTGCCAGCAGCGCCGCGGAACAGGGATCCGATACGCAGTATTTT	CASSAAEQGSDTQYF
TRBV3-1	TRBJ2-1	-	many	TGTGCCAGCAGCCGCCCGGTGTGGGGAACTTACAATGAGCAGTTCTTC	CASSRPVWGTYNEQFF